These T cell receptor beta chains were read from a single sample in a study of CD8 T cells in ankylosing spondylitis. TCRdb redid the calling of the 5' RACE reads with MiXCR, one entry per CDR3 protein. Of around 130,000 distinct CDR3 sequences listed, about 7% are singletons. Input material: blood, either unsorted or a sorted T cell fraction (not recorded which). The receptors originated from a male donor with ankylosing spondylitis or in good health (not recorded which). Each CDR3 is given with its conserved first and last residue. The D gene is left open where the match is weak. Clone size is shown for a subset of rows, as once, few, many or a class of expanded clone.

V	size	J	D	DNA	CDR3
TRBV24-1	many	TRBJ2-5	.	TGTGCCACTAAGGGAACAGGGTTAGGGGAGACCCAGTACTTC	CATKGTGLGETQYF
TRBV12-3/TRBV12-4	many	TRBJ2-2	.	TGTGCCAGCCACAGGGATTACCCCGGGGAGCTGTTTTTT	CASHRDYPGELFF
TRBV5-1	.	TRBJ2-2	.	TGCGCCAGCAGGGTTTACTTAAGGAGAACAGGGCGTGCCGGGGAGCTGTTTTTT	CASRVYLRRTGRAGELFF
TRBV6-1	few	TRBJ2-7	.	TGTGCCAGCGCAACCACCTCCTACGAGCAGTACTTC	CASATTSYEQYF
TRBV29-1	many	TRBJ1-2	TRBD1	TGCAGCGGTTTGGGACAGAACTATGGCTACACCTTC	CSGLGQNYGYTF
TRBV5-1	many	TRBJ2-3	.	TGCGCCAGCACCCCCTTTTTCGGAGCCGACGGCACAGATACGCAGTATTTT	CASTPFFGADGTDTQYF
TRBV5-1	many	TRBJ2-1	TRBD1	TGCGCCAGCAGCAGGGACAGGAATGAGCAGTTCTTC	CASSRDRNEQFF
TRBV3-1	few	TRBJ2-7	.	TGTGCCAGCAGCCAAGGTTCCTGGCGGAGCTCCTACGAGCAGTACTTC	CASSQGSWRSSYEQYF
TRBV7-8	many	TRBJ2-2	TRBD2	TGTGCCAGCAGCTTAGTGACTAGCGGGTTTCGCGGGAACACCGGGGAGCTGTTTTTT	CASSLVTSGFRGNTGELFF
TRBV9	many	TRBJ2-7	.	TGTGCCAGCAGCGTAGCTGAGAAGGGGACGGAATACGAGCAGTACTTC	CASSVAEKGTEYEQYF
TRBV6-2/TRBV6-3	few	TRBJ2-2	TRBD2	TGTGCCAGCCTCTCCCGGGGGGGAGGCGGGGAGCTGTTTTTT	CASLSRGGGGELFF
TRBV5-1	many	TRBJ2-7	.	TGCGCCAGCAGCAGGGGGACCCTCCACTACGAGCAGTACTTC	CASSRGTLHYEQYF
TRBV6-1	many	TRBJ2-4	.	TGTGCCAGCTCATCGGACGGTAACATTCAGTACTTC	CASSSDGNIQYF
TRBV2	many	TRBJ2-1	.	TGTGCCAGCCGAGGGGGGGTCGATGAGCAGTTCTTC	CASRGGVDEQFF
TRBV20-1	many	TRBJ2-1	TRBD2	TGCAGTGCCCAAAGACTAGCGGGGTTCAATGAGCAGTTCTTC	CSAQRLAGFNEQFF
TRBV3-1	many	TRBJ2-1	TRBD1	TGTGCCAGCAGCCGGGACAGGGCACCCAATGAGCAGTTCTTC	CASSRDRAPNEQFF
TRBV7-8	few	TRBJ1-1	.	TGTGCCAGCAGCCACAAGGGGCTCAACACTGAAGCTTTCTTT	CASSHKGLNTEAFF
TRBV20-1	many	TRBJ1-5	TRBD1	TGCAGTGCTAGAGCGACAGGGGGCTGGCAGCCCCAGCATTTT	CSARATGGWQPQHF
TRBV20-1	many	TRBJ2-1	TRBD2	TGCAGTGCTAGTTTTAGCGGGGCTGAGCAGTTCTTC	CSASFSGAEQFF
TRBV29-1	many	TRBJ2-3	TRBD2	TGCAGCGTTGAAGTGGGGACTAGCGGGGGGCATACGCAGTATTTT	CSVEVGTSGGHTQYF
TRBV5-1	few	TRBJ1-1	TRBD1	TGCGCCAGCAGCTTGGATGGGGACAGCGAGAAATTC	CASSLDGDSEKF
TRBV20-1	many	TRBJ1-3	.	TGCAGTGCTACTTCGCTCTCTGGAAACACCATATATTTT	CSATSLSGNTIYF
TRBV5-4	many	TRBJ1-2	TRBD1	TGTGCCAGCAGCTTGGTTGGACAGGACTATGGCTACACCTTC	CASSLVGQDYGYTF
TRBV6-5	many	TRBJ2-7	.	TGTGCCAGCAGTTACGAGAGGGGATTGCCCTACGAGCAGTACTTC	CASSYERGLPYEQYF
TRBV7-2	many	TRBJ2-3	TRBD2	TGTGCCAGCAGCCCACGGAGACTAGCGGGCGCAGATACGCAGTATTTT	CASSPRRLAGADTQYF
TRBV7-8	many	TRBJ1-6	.	TGTGCCAGCAGCTTTAGTCCGTCAGGGGATTCACCCCTCCACTTT	CASSFSPSGDSPLHF
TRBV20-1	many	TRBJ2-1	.	TGCAGTGCTAGTCTGGGGGCGGCCAATGAGCAGTTCTTC	CSASLGAANEQFF
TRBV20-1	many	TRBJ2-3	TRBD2	TGCAGTGCTATGAGTGGGAGGGCCGCGGAAGATACGCAGTATTTT	CSAMSGRAAEDTQYF
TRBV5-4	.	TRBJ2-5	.	TGTGCCAGCAGCTTGAGTGGACAGCGAAAAGAGACCCAGTACTTC	CASSLSGQRKETQYF
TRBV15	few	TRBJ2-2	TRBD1	TGTGCCACCAGCAGAAGACCGGGACAGGGGAACACCGGGGAGCTGTTTTTT	CATSRRPGQGNTGELFF
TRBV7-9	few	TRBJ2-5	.	TGTGCCAGCAGACCAAGTCGGCTGGAGACCCAGTACTTC	CASRPSRLETQYF
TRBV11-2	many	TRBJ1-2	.	TGTGCCAGCAGCTTAGGTGCAGGGTTTGGCTACACCTTC	CASSLGAGFGYTF
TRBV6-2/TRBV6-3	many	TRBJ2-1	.	TGTGCCAGCAGTTACGGGAGCTCCTACAATGAGCAGTTCTTC	CASSYGSSYNEQFF
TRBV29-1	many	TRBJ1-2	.	TGCAGCGTTGTGCCGGTGGCCACTAACTATGGCTACACCTTC	CSVVPVATNYGYTF
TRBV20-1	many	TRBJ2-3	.	TGCAGTGCTAGAGAAGTACCCACAGATACGCAGTATTTT	CSAREVPTDTQYF
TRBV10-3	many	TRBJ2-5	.	TGTGCCATCTCCTGGGCCGTAGACGAGACCCAGTACTTC	CAISWAVDETQYF
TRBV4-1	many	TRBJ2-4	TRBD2	TGCGCCAGCAGCCAAGATCGGACTAGCGGGAGGGCTGGAGACATTCAGTACTTC	CASSQDRTSGRAGDIQYF
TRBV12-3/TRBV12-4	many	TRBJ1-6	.	TGTGCCAGCAACAGCCAAGATTCACCCCTCCACTTT	CASNSQDSPLHF
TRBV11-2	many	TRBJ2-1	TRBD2	TGTGCCAGCAGCTTAGGAGCGGGGGGCTCACCCTCCTACAATGAGCAGTTCTTC	CASSLGAGGSPSYNEQFF
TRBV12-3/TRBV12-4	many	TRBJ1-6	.	TGTGCCAGCAGTCCGGGACTCCCCAATTCACCCCTCCACTTT	CASSPGLPNSPLHF
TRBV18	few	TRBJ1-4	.	TGTGCCAGCTCATTATACACCTCGAATGAAAAACTGTTTTTT	CASSLYTSNEKLFF
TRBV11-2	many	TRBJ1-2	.	TGTGCCAGCAGCCCGGACGTTGGCTATGGCTACACCTTC	CASSPDVGYGYTF
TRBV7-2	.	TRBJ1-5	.	TGTGCCAGCAGCTCGAACACAATAAGCAATCAGCCCCAGCATTTT	CASSSNTISNQPQHF
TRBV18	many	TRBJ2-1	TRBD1	TGTGCCAGCTCACCGGGACAGGGAAGAGGCAATGAGCAGTTCTTC	CASSPGQGRGNEQFF
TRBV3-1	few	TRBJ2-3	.	TGTGCCAGCAGCCATAGTGTGCGGGAACGCGGACAAAAAGATACGCAGTATTTT	CASSHSVRERGQKDTQYF
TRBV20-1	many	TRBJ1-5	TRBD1	TGCAGTGCTAGAGAGGGACAGGGCGGTCAGCCCCAGCATTTT	CSAREGQGGQPQHF
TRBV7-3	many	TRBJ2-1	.	TGTGCCAGCAGCTTAATTGTCGGGCGGGAAGAGCAGTTCTTC	CASSLIVGREEQFF
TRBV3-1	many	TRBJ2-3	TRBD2	TGTGCCAGCAGCCAAGGTAGCGGGAGGGATACGCAGTATTTT	CASSQGSGRDTQYF
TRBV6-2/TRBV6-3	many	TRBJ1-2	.	TGTGCCAGCAGTTACTCTATGCAGAACTATGGCTACACCTTC	CASSYSMQNYGYTF
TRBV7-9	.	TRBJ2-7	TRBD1	TGTGCCAGCAGCCCCTTGGACAGGGGGACCTACGAGCAGTACTTC	CASSPLDRGTYEQYF
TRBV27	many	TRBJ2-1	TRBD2	TGTGCCAGCAGTTCCGGGACTAGCGGGTTCAATGAGCAGTTCTTC	CASSSGTSGFNEQFF
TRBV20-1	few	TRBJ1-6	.	TGCAGTGCTAGATTCAGAAGCTCCTATAATTCACCCCTCCACTTT	CSARFRSSYNSPLHF
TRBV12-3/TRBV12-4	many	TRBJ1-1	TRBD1	TGTGCCAGCAGTGGGGGACAGCAACGTTGGCGTGCTTTCTTT	CASSGGQQRWRAFF
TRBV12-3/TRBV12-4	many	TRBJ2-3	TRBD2	TGTGCCAGCAGTTTAGCTACAGCGGGAGGTCCAGATACGCAGTATTTT	CASSLATAGGPDTQYF